Included here is one TCR beta chain sequence, with context. The antigen is unknown. TCRdb's copy holds only in-frame clones and misses some; the assay was immunoSEQ multiplex PCR. The sample lists around 80,000 clones; approximately 95% were seen once. This record comes from a study of OX40 agonist ivuxolimab in advanced cancers. Unmatched junction bases numbered 0, after V lost 1 base and J lost 6 bases. The CDR3 contains 13 residues. Germline V lookup: CDR1 SGHTA, CDR2 FQGNSA. Findings and limits, study-wide: Clonal expansion by week 6 occurred in CD4+ and CD8+ blood T cells (at 0.1 to 3.0 mg/kg).

Patients were excluded for autoimmune disease history or systemic immunosuppression. The clonotype was recovered from an adult with an advanced solid tumor such as melanoma, head and neck, liver or kidney cancer. The source material was CD4+ or CD8+ T cells sorted from blood, sampled in a trial of the OX40 agonist ivuxolimab. J is TRBJ1-5 and V is TRBV7-2; 7 nucleotides agree with TRBD1. The CDR3 region has the DNA TGTGCCAGCAGCTTAGAGGGGGCTCAGCCCCAGCATTTT. It yields the protein CASSLEGAQPQHF.